This passage covers 17 T cell receptor beta chains from one sample sequenced in a study of T cells in localized non-small cell lung cancer. Repertoires were generated with immunoSEQ multiplex PCR, while TCRdb's copy carries only in-frame clones and drops some. The table includes tens of thousands of clones, over 80% detected once. The sequenced sample was peripheral blood, obtained before any cancer treatment. The receptor source for this set is a man aged 35 to 70 with stage I squamous cell lung carcinoma.

This clone has only one observation. The J gene is TRBJ1-2, the V gene TRBV28, with D hard to call. CDR1 is MDHEN, CDR2 SYDVKM, per germline. V lost 5 bases, J lost 1 base, and 14 bases lay in between. The CDR3 is made up of 15 amino acids. The chain's CDR3 is CASSLPGPLNYGYTF. As DNA, the CDR3 is TGTGCCAGCAGTCTACCCGGGCCCCTTAACTATGGCTACACCTTC.

The DNA of the CDR3 is TGTGCCAGCGGCCAGAAGGGCAGGGCCCACCGGGAGCTGTTTTTT. This gives the protein CASGQKGRAHRELFF. V gene TRBV6-5 combines with J gene TRBJ2-2; D possibly corresponds to TRBD1 (5 bases). The CDR3 extends over 15 amino acids. CDR1 and CDR2 (germline): MNHEY, SVGAGI. Trimming cost V 8 bases and J 9 bases, with 22 bases left between them.

The J gene is TRBJ1-6, the V gene TRBV30, with D hard to call. V lost 0 bases and J 14 bases, leaving 11 bases between the germline ends. Germline V gene data show CDR1 as GTSNPN and CDR2 as SVGIG (reference sequence). CDR3 length: 12 amino acids. The chain's CDR3 is CAWSVRPGALHF. For the CDR3, the DNA is TGTGCCTGGAGTGTGAGGCCCGGGGCCCTCCACTTT.

This sequence joins TRBV7-9 and TRBJ1-4, with 9 bases identical to TRBD1. V was pared by 5 bases and J by 7 bases, with 5 bases of the junction left unmatched. Germline assignment: CDR1 SEHNR and CDR2 FQNEAQ (reference sequence). The CDR3 totals 14 residues. CDR3: CASSPGTGREKLFF. CDR3 nucleotide sequence: TGTGCCAGCAGCCCGGGGACAGGGCGTGAAAAACTGTTTTTT.

This clone was seen a few times. The chain carries TRBV10-1 and TRBJ1-1; D unclear. Trimming pared 2 bases from V and 7 bases from J, leaving 11 bases between. In germline, CDR1 is WNHNN, CDR2 SYGVQD (reference sequence). This CDR3 has 13 residues. As DNA, the CDR3 is TGCGCCAGCAGTGAGAGTGAATACCTTGAAGCTTTCTTT. Translation: CASSESEYLEAFF.

The rearrangement uses TRBV2 and TRBJ1-2, with D perhaps matching TRBD1 (5 bases). Germline CDR1 is SNHLY and CDR2 is FYNNEI. The CDR3 extends over 12 amino acids. The V end was cut by 6 bases, the J end by 7 bases, with 12 bases between. In DNA, the CDR3 is TGTGCCAGCAGCATCCACAGGAGTGGCTACACCTTC. Translating it yields CASSIHRSGYTF.

The chain couples TRBV4-1 to TRBJ2-5, with a weak D call TRBD2 (5 bases). Germline CDR1 reads MGHRA; CDR2 reads YSYEKL. V dropped 1 base and J dropped 3 bases, with 9 bases sitting between them. The CDR3 covers 14 residues. The CDR3 reads CASSQGSGKETQYF. For the CDR3, the DNA is TGCGCCAGCAGCCAAGGGAGCGGTAAAGAGACCCAGTACTTC.

This clone occurred once. CDR3 coding DNA: TGTGCCATCAGTGCTGGACAGGGGAACTATGGCTACACCTTC. Translating it yields CAISAGQGNYGYTF. The V call is TRBV10-3, the J call TRBJ1-2; 9 bases fit TRBD1. The CDR3 is 14 amino acids. Germline lookup yields CDR1 ENHRY and CDR2 SYGVKD. V lost 4 bases, J lost 2 bases, and 2 bases stayed unmatched.

The chain links TRBV29-1 to TRBJ1-1; 7 bases agree with TRBD1. The CDR3 sequence is 13 residues long. V gave up 4 bases and J gave up 1 base; unmatched junction bases: 3. Germline CDR1 reads SQVTM; CDR2 reads ANQGSEA. The CDR3 is CSVGGQQNTEAFF. For the CDR3, the DNA is TGCAGCGTTGGGGGACAGCAGAACACTGAAGCTTTCTTT.

This rearrangement joins TRBV15 to TRBJ1-2; D unclear. Germline lookup yields CDR1 LNHNV and CDR2 YYDKDF (reference sequence). The CDR3 totals 13 residues. Trimming left V 0 bases short and J 6 bases short, with 8 bases between. CDR3: CATSRESSHGYTF. The CDR3 bases are TGTGCCACCAGCAGAGAGAGTTCGCATGGCTACACCTTC.

The V gene is TRBV4-3, the J gene TRBJ1-2, with a tentative D call TRBD1 (6 bases). Germline-derived CDR1 and CDR2 are LGHNA and YSLEER. The CDR3 spans 13 residues. Trimming pared 1 base from V and 8 bases from J, leaving 11 bases between. The CDR3 loop is CASSQAGDRGYTF. The CDR3 nucleotides read TGCGCCAGCAGCCAAGCAGGGGATAGGGGCTACACCTTC.

The rearrangement links TRBV5-1 to TRBJ1-2; 7 nucleotides line up with TRBD1. Germline loops: CDR1 SGHRS, CDR2 YFSETQ. CDR3 size: 15 residues. V was clipped by 4 bases and J by 4 bases; unmatched bases: 10. CDR3: CASSTSPQGFYGYTF. The DNA of the CDR3 is TGCGCCAGCAGCACCTCCCCACAGGGGTTCTATGGCTACACCTTC.

J is TRBJ2-7 and V is TRBV5-1; 8 bases line up with TRBD2. The CDR3 spans 15 residues. Germline values: CDR1 SGHRS, CDR2 YFSETQ. The junction had 8 bases not matched to a gene; V was cut back by 4 bases and J by 2 bases. In DNA form, the CDR3 reads TGCGCCAGCAGCCTTGGAAGCGGGGGAGCCTACGAGCAGTACTTC. It is translated as CASSLGSGGAYEQYF.

The genes are TRBV2 and TRBJ2-1; TRBD1 matches 8 bases. The CDR3 runs 15 residues. CDR1 and CDR2 from the germline V gene are SNHLY and FYNNEI. V shed 6 bases and J 4 bases; nucleotides not matched to a gene: 8. The CDR3 reads CASSLQGVLYNEQFF. DNA for the CDR3: TGTGCCAGCAGCCTACAGGGGGTCCTTTACAATGAGCAGTTCTTC.

The V call is TRBV11-3, the J call TRBJ2-5; the D is unclear. CDR3 length equals 15 residues. V was clipped by 3 bases and J by 3 bases, with 14 bases between them. CDR1 is SGHNT and CDR2 is YENEEA in the germline V gene. The CDR3 DNA sequence: TGTGCCAGCAGCTTGGGAATTGGACCGGAAGAGACCCAGTACTTC. Residues: CASSLGIGPEETQYF.

The chain recombines TRBV27 with TRBJ1-6; 9 nucleotides agree with TRBD1. The CDR3 runs to 14 residues. Germline CDR1 is MNHEY and CDR2 is SMNVEV (reference sequence). V lost 7 bases, J lost 9 bases, and 7 bases stayed unmatched. CDR3 loop: CASNPTGGSSPLHF. The CDR3 coding sequence is TGTGCCAGCAACCCGACAGGGGGATCTTCACCCCTCCACTTT.

The gene calls are TRBV6-6 and TRBJ1-1; D call uncertain. This CDR3 is 11 amino acids long. The germline CDR1 and CDR2 sequences are MNHNY and SVGAGI (reference sequence). V lost 8 bases and J 8 bases, leaving 12 bases between the germline ends. The CDR3 here is CASSQAGEAFF. CDR3 nucleotides: TGTGCCAGCTCCCAAGCGGGGGAAGCTTTCTTT.